The 22 T cell receptor beta chains below come from one sample, sequenced in a study of T cells after yellow fever vaccination. TCRdb itself ran the 5' RACE reads through MiXCR, one entry per CDR3 protein. The table has 300,000 to 400,000 distinct CDR3 sequences, approximately 9% seen once; the top ten hold under 20%. This sample comprised PBMCs, obtained on the day of the first yellow fever vaccination. These TCRs come from a man aged 18 to 29 who received the YFV17D yellow fever vaccine.

J is TRBJ1-1 and V is TRBV7-2; no reliable D call. Per the germline V gene, CDR1 is SGHTA and CDR2 is FQGNSA. Trimming pared 5 bases from V and 3 bases from J, leaving 16 bases between. The CDR3 is 15 residues long. The CDR3 sequence is CASSALGGSHTEAFF. CDR3 in DNA: TGTGCCAGCAGCGCCCTTGGCGGGTCACACACTGAAGCTTTCTTT.

The sample holds many counts of this clonotype. This chain links TRBV7-6 with TRBJ2-2, with 9 bases matching TRBD2. CDR3 size: 15 residues. V lost 5 bases, J lost 6 bases, and 7 bases stayed unmatched. CDR1 is SGHVS and CDR2 is FNYEAQ in the germline V gene. DNA of the CDR3: TGTGCCAGCAGCGTGGGACTAGCCGGCGCCGGGGAGCTGTTTTTT. Amino acid sequence: CASSVGLAGAGELFF.

This chain joins TRBV19 and TRBJ1-5; D possibly corresponds to TRBD1 (6 bases). Germline lookup yields CDR1 LNHDA and CDR2 SQIVND (reference sequence). Trimming cost V 9 bases and J 3 bases, with 12 bases left between them. The CDR3 is made up of 13 amino acids. For the CDR3, the DNA is TGTGCCAGCAGGGGTCGGACCAATCAGCCCCAGCATTTT. Encoded protein: CASRGRTNQPQHF.

This chain uses TRBV20-1 with TRBJ2-5, with unresolved D. The germline V gene encodes CDR1 DFQATT and CDR2 SNEGSKA (reference sequence). The CDR3 is made up of 15 amino acids. Trimming cost V 0 bases and J 4 bases, with 15 bases left between them. The CDR3 DNA reads as TGCAGTGCTAGAGATAAGGGCGGTTTAGCAGAGACCCAGTACTTC. Translation gives CSARDKGGLAETQYF.

This clonotype turned up a few times. This rearrangement joins TRBV29-1 to TRBJ2-3; TRBD2 aligns across 10 bases. Trimming took 7 bases from V and 3 from J; bases not matched to a gene: 4. Germline loops: CDR1 SQVTM, CDR2 ANQGSEA. This CDR3 has 13 residues. CDR3 DNA: TGCAGCGCCGGGACTAGCGTTACAGATACGCAGTATTTT. As protein: CSAGTSVTDTQYF.

This clonotype occurred a few times. The chain links TRBV5-1 to TRBJ2-3, with D uncertain. Germline values: CDR1 SGHRS, CDR2 YFSETQ. Trimming removed 4 bases from V and 3 bases from J, with 12 bases in between. The CDR3 totals 14 residues. As DNA, the CDR3 is TGCGCCAGCAGCCTGTTATATAGGACAGATACGCAGTATTTT. This sequence encodes CASSLLYRTDTQYF.

This clonotype was counted only a few times. The chain uses TRBV25-1 and TRBJ2-7; D perhaps matches TRBD2 (5 bases). V lost 10 bases and J 0 bases, leaving 16 bases between the germline ends. The CDR3 consists of 14 residues. Germline V gene lookup returns CDR1 MGHDK and CDR2 SYGVNS. The CDR3 DNA reads TGTGCCACCAAAAGAGGGCACAGCTCCTACGAGCAGTACTTC. Residues: CATKRGHSSYEQYF.

The rearrangement uses TRBV3-1 and TRBJ2-3; 10 bases are shared with TRBD2. CDR1 and CDR2 from the germline V gene are LGHDT and YNNKEL (reference sequence). V lost 1 base and J lost 6; bases outside the gene matches: 4. The CDR3 contains 15 residues. CDR3 coding DNA: TGTGCCAGCAGCCAAGGGACTAGCGGAATGGATACGCAGTATTTT. Translated, it gives CASSQGTSGMDTQYF.

This clonotype appeared a few times. The rearrangement links TRBV7-9 to TRBJ1-5; weak D call: TRBD1 (5 bases). The CDR3 sequence is 15 residues long. Deletions cut 5 bases from V and 6 bases from J, with 17 bases between. Germline V gene lookup returns CDR1 SEHNR and CDR2 FQNEAQ (reference sequence). The CDR3 DNA sequence: TGTGCCAGCAGCCCGGGGCCCGGGGTGGCTCAGCCCCAGCATTTT. It specifies CASSPGPGVAQPQHF.

This chain uses TRBV7-2 with TRBJ1-6; the match to TRBD1 covers 7 bases. Trimming cost V 5 bases and J 11 bases; bases outside gene matches: 6. CDR3 length: 13 amino acids. CDR1 is SGHTA and CDR2 is FQGNSA in the germline V gene. This CDR3 reads CASSANRGTPLHF. CDR3 DNA sequence: TGTGCCAGCAGCGCTAACAGGGGTACACCCCTCCACTTT.

This clonotype was counted at least ten times. This rearrangement joins TRBV6-1 to TRBJ2-1; TRBD2 might be the D (5 bases). V lost 5 bases, J lost 0 bases, and 8 bases lay in between. The CDR3 runs to 14 residues. Per germline, CDR1 MNHNS and CDR2 SASEGT. The CDR3 loop reads CASSIGSSYNEQFF. CDR3 in DNA: TGTGCCAGCAGTATTGGGAGCTCCTACAATGAGCAGTTCTTC.

This clonotype was seen a handful of times. The rearrangement joins TRBV28 to TRBJ2-7; D uncertain. The length of the CDR3 is 14 residues. V was cut by 4 bases and J by 2 bases, with 12 bases left in between. The germline V gene encodes CDR1 MDHEN and CDR2 SYDVKM. The CDR3 sequence is CASSSPTGTYEQYF. CDR3 nucleotides: TGTGCCAGCAGTTCTCCGACTGGGACCTACGAGCAGTACTTC.

This clonotype was seen more than once but under ten times. In DNA form, the CDR3 reads TGTGCCAGCAGCCAAGCAGGGGCTCACTACGAGCAGTACTTC. It encodes CASSQAGAHYEQYF. The genes are TRBV4-2 and TRBJ2-7; a weak D match, TRBD1 (6 bases). In germline, CDR1 is LGHNA, CDR2 YNFKEQ. V was clipped by 1 base and J by 3 bases, with 10 bases between them. This CDR3 has 14 residues.

This clonotype was detected a few times. This chain uses TRBV15 with TRBJ2-3, with TRBD1 as a possible D gene (6 bases). This CDR3 spans 15 amino acids. Germline CDR1 and CDR2: LNHNV and YYDKDF (reference sequence). V was cut by 3 bases and J by 0 bases, with 10 bases left in between. The CDR3 loop is CATSRGQPSTDTQYF. The CDR3 nucleotides are TGTGCCACCAGCAGGGGACAACCTAGCACAGATACGCAGTATTTT.

The sample holds many counts of this clonotype. The chain employs TRBV12-3 or TRBV12-4 and TRBJ2-3, with D possibly matching TRBD2 (5 bases). This CDR3 is built from 15 residues. V shed 2 bases and J shed 5 bases, with 14 bases lying between them. The CDR3 region is CASSLRGGGLDTQYF. CDR3 in DNA: TGTGCCAGCAGTTTAAGAGGAGGTGGGTTAGATACGCAGTATTTT.

This clonotype was seen only a few times. The V call is TRBV7-6, the J call TRBJ2-6; 9 bases are shared with TRBD1. CDR1 is SGHVS and CDR2 is FNYEAQ in the germline V gene. J gave up 1 base and V 2 bases, and 9 bases lay outside the gene matches. CDR3 length: 19 amino acids. The CDR3 region has the DNA TGTGCCAGCAGCTTAACGGGGACAGGGCGAAATTCTGGGGCCAACGTCCTGACTTTC. Amino acid sequence: CASSLTGTGRNSGANVLTF.

This clonotype was detected only a few times. This chain links TRBV5-8 with TRBJ2-1; 7 bases fit TRBD1. Germline loops: CDR1 SGHTS, CDR2 YDEGEE. With 1 base clipped from V and 9 bases from J, the junction kept 13 bases outside the gene matches. The CDR3 contains 16 residues. The CDR3 region is CASSLRTGRTNGEQFF. In DNA form, the CDR3 reads TGTGCCAGCAGCTTGCGGACAGGACGCACGAACGGTGAGCAGTTCTTC.

The rearrangement links TRBV20-1 to TRBJ1-2, with D possibly being TRBD1 (5 bases). Germline loops: CDR1 DFQATT, CDR2 SNEGSKA (reference sequence). The CDR3 spans 12 residues. Trimming removed 7 bases from V and 5 bases from J, with 14 bases in between. This CDR3 reads CSVGTATYGYTF. The CDR3 region has the DNA TGCAGTGTTGGGACGGCTACATATGGCTACACCTTC.

The rearrangement links TRBV4-3 to TRBJ2-1; 9 bases map to TRBD2. The CDR3 spans 15 residues. Trimming removed 2 bases from V and 9 bases from J; junction bases left unmatched: 8. Germline assignment: CDR1 LGHNA and CDR2 YSLEER. CDR3 loop: CASSQLAGTHIEQFF. As DNA, the CDR3 is TGCGCCAGCAGCCAACTAGCGGGGACCCACATTGAGCAGTTCTTC.

The chain carries TRBV7-6 and TRBJ2-7; a possible D gene is TRBD2 (6 bases). V gave up 1 base and J gave up 7 bases, with 14 bases separating them. CDR1 is SGHVS and CDR2 is FNYEAQ in the germline V gene. The CDR3 runs 14 residues. CDR3 DNA: TGTGCCAGCAGCTTAGGAGCGGGCGGGAAAGAGCAGTACGTC. Translation gives CASSLGAGGKEQYV.

This clonotype was recorded a few times. The CDR3 protein is CASSSTSRDVEAFF. The CDR3 DNA is TGTGCCAGCTCGTCGACCTCGCGGGACGTTGAAGCTTTCTTT. V gene TRBV18 combines with J gene TRBJ1-1, with D possibly TRBD1 on 5 matching bases. CDR1 and CDR2 from the germline V gene are KGHSH and LQKENI. V lost 6 bases and J 7 bases, leaving 18 bases between the germline ends. The CDR3 contains 14 residues.

About this clonotype: An end of the junction does not agree with germline; a read error may underlie this. V and J are TRBV6-5 and TRBJ1-1; D perhaps matches TRBD1 (5 bases). This CDR3 is 13 amino acids long. The V gene's germline CDR1 is MNHEY and CDR2 SVGAGI. CDR3 loop: CASSYVRGLQSVF. DNA of the CDR3: TGTGCCAGCAGTTACGTACGGGGACTGCAATCGGTCTTT.